A single sample gave rise to the 2 T cell receptor beta chains below, sequenced in a study of graft-versus-host responses after intestinal transplantation. No antigen has been identified for these receptors. Method: immunoSEQ multiplex PCR; TCRdb's copy keeps in-frame clones and lacks some. The data show around 99,000 clones, with roughly 87% seen just once and less than 0.8% held by the top ten. Sequencing used unstimulated CD4+ T cells sorted from spleen or lymph node cells, obtained before transplant. Every receptor here comes from a human donor who was the organ donor for an intestinal transplant.

This chain links TRBV12-5 with TRBJ2-5, with a weak D call TRBD2 (6 bases). CDR1 LGHNT and CDR2 FRNRAP come from the germline V gene. This CDR3 contains 17 residues. Trimming took off 6 bases at V and 5 bases at J, with 25 bases between the two ends. The CDR3 loop is CASGPRRDPPGQETQYF. CDR3 nucleotides: TGTGCTAGTGGCCCCAGGCGGGACCCCCCCGGCCAGGAGACCCAGTACTTC.

This clone has just one count. The chain joins TRBV5-1 to TRBJ2-5; no firm D call. The CDR3 is made up of 15 amino acids. The germline CDR1 and CDR2 sequences are SGHRS and YFSETQ. Trimming cost V 0 bases and J 1 base, with 10 bases left between them. The CDR3 loop reads CASSLVPDRQETQYF. The CDR3 DNA follows: TGCGCCAGCAGCTTGGTCCCGGACCGCCAAGAGACCCAGTACTTC.